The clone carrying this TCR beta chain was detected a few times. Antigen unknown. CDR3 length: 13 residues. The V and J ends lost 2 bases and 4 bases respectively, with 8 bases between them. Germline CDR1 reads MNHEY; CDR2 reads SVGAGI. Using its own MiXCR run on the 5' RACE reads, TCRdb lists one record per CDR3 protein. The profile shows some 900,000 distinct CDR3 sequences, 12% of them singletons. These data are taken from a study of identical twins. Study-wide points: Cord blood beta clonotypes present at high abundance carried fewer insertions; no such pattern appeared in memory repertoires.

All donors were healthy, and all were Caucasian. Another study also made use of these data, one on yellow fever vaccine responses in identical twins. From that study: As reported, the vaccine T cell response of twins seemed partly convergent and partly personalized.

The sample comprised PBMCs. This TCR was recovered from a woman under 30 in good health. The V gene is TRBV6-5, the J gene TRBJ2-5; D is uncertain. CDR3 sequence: CASSYTVGETQYF. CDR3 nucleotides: TGTGCCAGCAGTTACACGGTTGGAGAGACCCAGTACTTC.